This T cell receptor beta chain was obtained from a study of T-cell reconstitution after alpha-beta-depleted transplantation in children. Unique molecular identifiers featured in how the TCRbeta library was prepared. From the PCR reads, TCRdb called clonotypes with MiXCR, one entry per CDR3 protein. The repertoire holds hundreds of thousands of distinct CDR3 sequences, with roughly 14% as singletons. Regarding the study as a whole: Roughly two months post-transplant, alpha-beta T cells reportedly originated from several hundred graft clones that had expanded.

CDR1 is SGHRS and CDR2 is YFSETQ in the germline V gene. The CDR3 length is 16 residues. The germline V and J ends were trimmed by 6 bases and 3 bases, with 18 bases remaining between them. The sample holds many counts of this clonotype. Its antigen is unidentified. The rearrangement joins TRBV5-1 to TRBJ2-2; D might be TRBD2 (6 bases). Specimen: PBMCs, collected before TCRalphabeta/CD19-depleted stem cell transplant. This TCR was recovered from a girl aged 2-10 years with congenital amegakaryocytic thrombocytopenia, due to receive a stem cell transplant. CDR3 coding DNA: TGCGCCAGCAACGAGGGCGGGAACCTCGACACCGGGGAGCTGTTTTTT. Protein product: CASNEGGNLDTGELFF.